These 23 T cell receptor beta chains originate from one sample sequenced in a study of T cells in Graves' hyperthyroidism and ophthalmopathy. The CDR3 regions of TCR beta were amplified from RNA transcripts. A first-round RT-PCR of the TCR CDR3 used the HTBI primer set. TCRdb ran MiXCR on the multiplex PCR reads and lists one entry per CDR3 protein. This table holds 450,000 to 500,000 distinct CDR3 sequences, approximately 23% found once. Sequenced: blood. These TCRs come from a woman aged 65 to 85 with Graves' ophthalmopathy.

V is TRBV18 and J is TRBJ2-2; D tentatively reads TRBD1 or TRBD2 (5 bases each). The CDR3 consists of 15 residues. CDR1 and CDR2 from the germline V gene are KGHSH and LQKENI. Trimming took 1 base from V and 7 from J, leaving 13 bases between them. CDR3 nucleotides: TGTGCCAGCTCACCACTCGTGGGGGAACACGGGGAGCTGTTTTTT. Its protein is CASSPLVGEHGELFF.

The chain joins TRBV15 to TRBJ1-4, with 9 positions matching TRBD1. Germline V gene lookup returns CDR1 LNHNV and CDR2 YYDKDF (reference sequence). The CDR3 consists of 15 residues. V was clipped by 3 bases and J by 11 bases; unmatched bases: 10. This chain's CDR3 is CATSRESGDRDKLFF. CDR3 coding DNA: TGTGCCACCAGCAGGGAGTCCGGGGACAGGGACAAACTGTTTTTT.

CDR3 DNA: TGTGCCAGCAGCGTAGAGGGGGGGCTCAACACCGGGGAGCTGTTTTTT. This gives the protein CASSVEGGLNTGELFF. The chain carries TRBV9 and TRBJ2-2; possible D gene TRBD2, 7 bases. The germline V and J ends were trimmed by 0 bases and 2 bases, with 11 bases remaining between them. Germline V gene lookup returns CDR1 SGDLS and CDR2 YYNGEE. The CDR3 loop spans 16 amino acids.

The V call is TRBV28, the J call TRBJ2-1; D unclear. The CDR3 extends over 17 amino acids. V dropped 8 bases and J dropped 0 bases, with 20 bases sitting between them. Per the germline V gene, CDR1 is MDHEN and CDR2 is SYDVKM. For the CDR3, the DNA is TGTGCCAGCTCCCCCGTTAGTCCCCAGAGCTCCTACAATGAGCAGTTCTTC. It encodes CASSPVSPQSSYNEQFF.

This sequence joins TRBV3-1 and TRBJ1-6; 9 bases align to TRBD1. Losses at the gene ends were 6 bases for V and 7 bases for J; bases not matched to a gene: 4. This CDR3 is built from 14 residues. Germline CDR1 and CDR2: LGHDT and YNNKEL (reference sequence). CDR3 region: CASRGTGKNSPLHF. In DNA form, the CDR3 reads TGTGCCAGCAGGGGGACAGGGAAGAATTCACCCCTCCACTTT.

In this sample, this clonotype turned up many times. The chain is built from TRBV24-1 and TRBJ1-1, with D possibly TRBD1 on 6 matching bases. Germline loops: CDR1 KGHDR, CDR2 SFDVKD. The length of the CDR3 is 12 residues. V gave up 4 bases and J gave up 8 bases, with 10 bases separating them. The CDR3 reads CATSDTRGEAFF. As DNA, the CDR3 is TGTGCCACCAGTGACACGAGGGGGGAAGCTTTCTTT.

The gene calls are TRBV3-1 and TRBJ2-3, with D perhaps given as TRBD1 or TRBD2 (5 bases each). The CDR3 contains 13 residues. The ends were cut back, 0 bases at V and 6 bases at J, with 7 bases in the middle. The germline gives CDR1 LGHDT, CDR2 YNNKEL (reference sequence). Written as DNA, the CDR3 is TGTGCCAGCAGCCAAGATGAGGGGGATACGCAGTATTTT. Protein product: CASSQDEGDTQYF.

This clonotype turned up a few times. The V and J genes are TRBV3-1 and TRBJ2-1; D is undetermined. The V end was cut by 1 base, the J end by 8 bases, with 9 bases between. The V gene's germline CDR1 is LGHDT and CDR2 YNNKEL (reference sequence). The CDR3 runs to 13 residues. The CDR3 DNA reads TGTGCCAGCAGCCAAGGTCGAGTGGATGAGCAGTTCTTC. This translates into CASSQGRVDEQFF.

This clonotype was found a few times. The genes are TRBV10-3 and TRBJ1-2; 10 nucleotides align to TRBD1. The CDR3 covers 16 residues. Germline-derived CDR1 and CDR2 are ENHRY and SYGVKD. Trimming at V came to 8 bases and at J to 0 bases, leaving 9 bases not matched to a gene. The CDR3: CAILRGDRGPNYGYTF. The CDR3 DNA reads TGTGCCATCCTTAGGGGGGACAGGGGCCCTAACTATGGCTACACCTTC.

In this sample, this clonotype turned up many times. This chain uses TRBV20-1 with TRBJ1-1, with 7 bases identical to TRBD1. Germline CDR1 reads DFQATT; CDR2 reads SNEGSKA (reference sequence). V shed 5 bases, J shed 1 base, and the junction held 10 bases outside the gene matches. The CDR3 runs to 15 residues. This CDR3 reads CSARRDSVSNTEAFF. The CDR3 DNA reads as TGCAGTGCTCGCCGGGACAGCGTTTCGAACACTGAAGCTTTCTTT.

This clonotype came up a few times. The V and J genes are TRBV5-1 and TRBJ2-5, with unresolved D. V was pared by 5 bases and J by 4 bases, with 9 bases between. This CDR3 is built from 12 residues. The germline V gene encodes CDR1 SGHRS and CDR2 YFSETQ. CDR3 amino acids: CASSATRETQYF. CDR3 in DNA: TGCGCCAGCAGTGCGACAAGAGAGACCCAGTACTTC.

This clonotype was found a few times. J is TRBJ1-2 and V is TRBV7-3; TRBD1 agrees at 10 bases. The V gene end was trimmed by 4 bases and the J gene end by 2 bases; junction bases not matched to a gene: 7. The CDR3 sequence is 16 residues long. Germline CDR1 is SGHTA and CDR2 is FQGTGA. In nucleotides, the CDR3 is TGTGCCAGCAGCTCCCCGGGACAGGGGCGGAACTATGGCTACACCTTC. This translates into CASSSPGQGRNYGYTF.

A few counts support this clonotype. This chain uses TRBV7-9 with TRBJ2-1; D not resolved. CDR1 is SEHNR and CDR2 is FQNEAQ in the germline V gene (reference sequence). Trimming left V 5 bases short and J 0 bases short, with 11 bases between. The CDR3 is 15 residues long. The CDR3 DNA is TGTGCCAGCAGCCCGTCCTTGGCCTCCTACAATGAGCAGTTCTTC. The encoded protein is CASSPSLASYNEQFF.

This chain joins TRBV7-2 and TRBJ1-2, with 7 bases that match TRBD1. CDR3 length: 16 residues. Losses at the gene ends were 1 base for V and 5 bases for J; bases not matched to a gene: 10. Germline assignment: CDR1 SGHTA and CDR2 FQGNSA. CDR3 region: CASSLEGSGGWYGYTF. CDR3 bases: TGTGCCAGCAGCTTAGAAGGGTCAGGGGGATGGTATGGCTACACCTTC.

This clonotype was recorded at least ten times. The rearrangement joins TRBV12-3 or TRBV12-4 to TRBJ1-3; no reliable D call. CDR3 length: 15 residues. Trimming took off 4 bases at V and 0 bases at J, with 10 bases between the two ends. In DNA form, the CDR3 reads TGTGCCAGCAGTTCTGACGTCTACTCTGGAAACACCATATATTTT. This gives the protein CASSSDVYSGNTIYF.

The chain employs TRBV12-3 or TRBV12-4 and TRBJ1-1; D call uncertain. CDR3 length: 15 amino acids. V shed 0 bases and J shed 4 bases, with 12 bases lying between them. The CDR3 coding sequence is TGTGCCAGCAGTTTAGCGGACGGGTCGGGCACTGAAGCTTTCTTT. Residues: CASSLADGSGTEAFF.

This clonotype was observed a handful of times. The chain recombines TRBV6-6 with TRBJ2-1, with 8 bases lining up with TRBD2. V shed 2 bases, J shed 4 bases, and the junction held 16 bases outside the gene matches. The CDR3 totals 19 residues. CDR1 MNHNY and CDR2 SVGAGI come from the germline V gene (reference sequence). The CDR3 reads CASSYLNPQFQREYNEQFF. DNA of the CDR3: TGTGCCAGCAGTTACCTAAACCCCCAGTTTCAGCGGGAGTACAATGAGCAGTTCTTC.

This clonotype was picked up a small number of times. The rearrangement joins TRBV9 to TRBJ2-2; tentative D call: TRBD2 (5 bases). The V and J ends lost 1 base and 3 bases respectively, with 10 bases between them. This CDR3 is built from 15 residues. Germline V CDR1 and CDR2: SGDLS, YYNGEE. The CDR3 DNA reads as TGTGCCAGCAGCGTACGGCAGAGGGACACCGGGGAGCTGTTTTTT. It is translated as CASSVRQRDTGELFF.

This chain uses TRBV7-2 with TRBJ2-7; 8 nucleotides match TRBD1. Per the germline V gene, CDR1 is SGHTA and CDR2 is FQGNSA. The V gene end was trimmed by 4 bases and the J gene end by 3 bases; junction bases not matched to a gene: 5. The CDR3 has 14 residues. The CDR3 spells CASSSTGAIYEQYF. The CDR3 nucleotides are TGTGCCAGCAGCTCGACAGGGGCAATCTACGAGCAGTACTTC.

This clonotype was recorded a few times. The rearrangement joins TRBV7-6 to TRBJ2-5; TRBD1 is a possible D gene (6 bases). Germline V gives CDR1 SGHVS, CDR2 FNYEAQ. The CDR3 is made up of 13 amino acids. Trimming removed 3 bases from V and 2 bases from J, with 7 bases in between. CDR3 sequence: CASSFRGQETQYF. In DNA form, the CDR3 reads TGTGCCAGCAGCTTCAGGGGTCAAGAGACCCAGTACTTC.

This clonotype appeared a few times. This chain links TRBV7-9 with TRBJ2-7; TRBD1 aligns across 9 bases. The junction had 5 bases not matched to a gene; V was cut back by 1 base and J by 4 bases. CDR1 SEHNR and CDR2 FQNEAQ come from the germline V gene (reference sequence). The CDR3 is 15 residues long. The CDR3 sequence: CASSLDRDRVYEQYF. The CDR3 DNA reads TGTGCCAGCAGCTTAGACCGGGACAGGGTTTACGAGCAGTACTTC.

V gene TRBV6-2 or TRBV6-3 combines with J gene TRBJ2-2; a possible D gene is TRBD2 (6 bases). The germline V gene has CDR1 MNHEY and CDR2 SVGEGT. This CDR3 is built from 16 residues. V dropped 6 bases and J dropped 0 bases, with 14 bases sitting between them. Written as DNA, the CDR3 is TGTGCCAGCAGCAAGGGGCGGGGAACGAACACCGGGGAGCTGTTTTTT. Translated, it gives CASSKGRGTNTGELFF.

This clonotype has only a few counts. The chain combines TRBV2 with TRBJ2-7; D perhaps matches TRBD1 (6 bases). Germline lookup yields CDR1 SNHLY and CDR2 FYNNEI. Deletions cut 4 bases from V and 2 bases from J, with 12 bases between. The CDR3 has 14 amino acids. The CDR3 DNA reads TGTGCCAGCAGTGCACAGGGAGTCACCTACGAGCAGTACTTC. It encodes CASSAQGVTYEQYF. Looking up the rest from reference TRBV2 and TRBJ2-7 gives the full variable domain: EPEVTQTPSHQVTQMGQEVILRCVPISNHLYFYWYRQILGQKVEFLVSFYNNEISEKSEIFDDQFSVERPDGSNFTLKIRSTKLEDSAMYFCASSAQGVTYEQYFGPGTRLTVT.